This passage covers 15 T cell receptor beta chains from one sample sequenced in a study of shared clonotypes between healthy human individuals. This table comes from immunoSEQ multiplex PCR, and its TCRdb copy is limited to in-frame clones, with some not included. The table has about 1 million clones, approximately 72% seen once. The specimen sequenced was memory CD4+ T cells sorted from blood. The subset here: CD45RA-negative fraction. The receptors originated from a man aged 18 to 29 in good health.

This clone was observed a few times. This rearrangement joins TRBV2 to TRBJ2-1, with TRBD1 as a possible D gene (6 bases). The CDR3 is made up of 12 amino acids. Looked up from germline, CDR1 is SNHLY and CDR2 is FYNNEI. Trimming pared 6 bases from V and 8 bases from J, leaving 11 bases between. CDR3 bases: TGTGCCAGCAGCCAGGGGTTCGATGAGCAGTTCTTC. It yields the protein CASSQGFDEQFF.

The CDR3 bases are TGCGCCAGCAGCTTGGGCGGGAACCTAGCCTACGAGCAGTACTTC. This gives the protein CASSLGGNLAYEQYF. The chain recombines TRBV5-1 with TRBJ2-7; a possible D gene is TRBD2 (6 bases). From germline, CDR1 is SGHRS and CDR2 YFSETQ. Trimming stripped 0 bases from V and 2 bases from J, with 12 bases between. This CDR3 is 15 amino acids long.

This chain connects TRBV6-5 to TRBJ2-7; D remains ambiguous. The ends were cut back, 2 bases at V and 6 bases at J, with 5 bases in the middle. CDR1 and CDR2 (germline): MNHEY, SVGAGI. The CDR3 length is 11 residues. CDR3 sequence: CASSYRSEQYF. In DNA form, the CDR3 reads TGTGCCAGCAGTTACAGAAGCGAGCAGTACTTC.

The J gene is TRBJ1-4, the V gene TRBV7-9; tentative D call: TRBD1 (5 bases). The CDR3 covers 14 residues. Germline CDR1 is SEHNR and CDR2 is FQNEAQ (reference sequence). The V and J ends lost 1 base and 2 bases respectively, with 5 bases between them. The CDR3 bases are TGTGCCAGCAGCTTAGGACAGACTAATGAAAAACTGTTTTTT. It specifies CASSLGQTNEKLFF.

DNA of the CDR3: TGTGCCAGCAGCATCGCTAGACAGGGGAACACTGAAGCTTTCTTT. Translated, it gives CASSIARQGNTEAFF. The chain employs TRBV28 and TRBJ1-1; 7 bases match TRBD1. The CDR3 is made up of 15 amino acids. Trimming cost V 6 bases and J 1 base; bases outside gene matches: 8. Germline CDR1 reads MDHEN; CDR2 reads SYDVKM.

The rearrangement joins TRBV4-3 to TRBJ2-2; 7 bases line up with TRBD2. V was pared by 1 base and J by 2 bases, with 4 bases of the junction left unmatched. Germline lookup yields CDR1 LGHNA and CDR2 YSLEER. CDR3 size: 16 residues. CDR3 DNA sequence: TGCGCCAGCAGCCAAGTGGCTAGCGGAAACACCGGGGAGCTGTTTTTT. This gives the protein CASSQVASGNTGELFF.

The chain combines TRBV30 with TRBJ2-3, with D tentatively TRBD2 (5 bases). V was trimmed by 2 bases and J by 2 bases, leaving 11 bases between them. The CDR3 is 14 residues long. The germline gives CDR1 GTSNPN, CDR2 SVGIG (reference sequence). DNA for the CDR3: TGTGCCTGGAGTTCTAGCTCTTTCACAGATACGCAGTATTTT. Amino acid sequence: CAWSSSSFTDTQYF.

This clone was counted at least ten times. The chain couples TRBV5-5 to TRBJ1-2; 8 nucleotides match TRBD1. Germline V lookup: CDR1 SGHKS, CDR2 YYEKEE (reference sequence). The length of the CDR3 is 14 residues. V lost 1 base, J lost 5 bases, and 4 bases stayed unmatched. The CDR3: CASSLSTGGYGYTF. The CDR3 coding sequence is TGTGCCAGCAGCTTGTCAACAGGGGGATATGGCTACACCTTC.

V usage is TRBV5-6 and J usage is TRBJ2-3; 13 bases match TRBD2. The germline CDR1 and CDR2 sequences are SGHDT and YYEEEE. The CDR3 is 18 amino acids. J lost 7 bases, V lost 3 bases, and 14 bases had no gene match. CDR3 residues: CASSSYDGTSGKQYTQYF. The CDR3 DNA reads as TGTGCCAGCAGCTCGTACGACGGGACTAGCGGGAAACAATATACGCAGTATTTT.

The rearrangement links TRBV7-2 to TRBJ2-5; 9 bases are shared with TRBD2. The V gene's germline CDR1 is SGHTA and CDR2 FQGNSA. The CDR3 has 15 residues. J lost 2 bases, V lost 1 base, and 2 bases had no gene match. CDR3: CASSLVAGGQETQYF. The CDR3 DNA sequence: TGTGCCAGCAGCTTAGTTGCGGGAGGGCAAGAGACCCAGTACTTC.

CDR3 coding DNA: TGCGCCAGCAGCTTGCTCGGACTAGACACAGATACGCAGTATTTT. This gives the protein CASSLLGLDTDTQYF. The chain couples TRBV5-1 to TRBJ2-3, with 7 bases fitting TRBD2. Germline V gene sequence: CDR1 SGHRS, CDR2 YFSETQ. Unmatched junction bases numbered 4, after V lost 1 base and J lost 2 bases. The CDR3 has 15 amino acids.

This CDR3 is CASSQAAVAGGFDEQFF. As DNA, the CDR3 is TGTGCCAGCAGCCAAGCCGCCGTAGCGGGGGGTTTCGATGAGCAGTTCTTC. This sequence joins TRBV4-2 and TRBJ2-1, with 10 bases that match TRBD2. Trimming took 1 base from V and 8 from J; bases not matched to a gene: 11. The CDR3 is made up of 17 amino acids. CDR1 is LGHNA and CDR2 is YNFKEQ in the germline V gene.

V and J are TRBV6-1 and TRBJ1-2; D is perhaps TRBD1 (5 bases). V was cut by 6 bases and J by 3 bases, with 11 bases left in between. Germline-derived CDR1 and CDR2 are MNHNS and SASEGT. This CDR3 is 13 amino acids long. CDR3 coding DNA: TGTGCCAGCAGCGTCGGGACTTACTATGGCTACACCTTC. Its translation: CASSVGTYYGYTF.

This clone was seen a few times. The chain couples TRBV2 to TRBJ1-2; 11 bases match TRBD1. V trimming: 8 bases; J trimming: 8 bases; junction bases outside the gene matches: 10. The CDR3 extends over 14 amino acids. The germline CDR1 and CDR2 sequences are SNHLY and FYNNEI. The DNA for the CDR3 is TGTGCCAGCTCCCCCGCGGACAGGGGGCACGGCTACACCTTC. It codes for CASSPADRGHGYTF.

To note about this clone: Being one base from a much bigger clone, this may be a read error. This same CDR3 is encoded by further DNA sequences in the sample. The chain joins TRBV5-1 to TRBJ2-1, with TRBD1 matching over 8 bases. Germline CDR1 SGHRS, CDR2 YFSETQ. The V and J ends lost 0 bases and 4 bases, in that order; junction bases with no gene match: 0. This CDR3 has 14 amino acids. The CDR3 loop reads CASSLGQGYNEQFF. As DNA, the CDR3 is TGCGCCAGCAGCTTGGGACAGGGGTACAATGAGCAGTTCTTC.